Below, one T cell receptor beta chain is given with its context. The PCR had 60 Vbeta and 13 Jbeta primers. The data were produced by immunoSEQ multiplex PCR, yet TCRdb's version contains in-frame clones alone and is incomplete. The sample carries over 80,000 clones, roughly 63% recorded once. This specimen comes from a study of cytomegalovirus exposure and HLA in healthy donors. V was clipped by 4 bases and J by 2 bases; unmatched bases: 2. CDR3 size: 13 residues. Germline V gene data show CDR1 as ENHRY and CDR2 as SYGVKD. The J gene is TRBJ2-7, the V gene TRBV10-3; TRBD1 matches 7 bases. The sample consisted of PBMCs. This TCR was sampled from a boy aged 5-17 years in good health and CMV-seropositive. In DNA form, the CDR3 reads TGTGCCATCAGTGGGGGACAGCCCTACGAGCAGTACTTC. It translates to CAISGGQPYEQYF.